This passage covers 10 T cell receptor beta chains from one sample sequenced in a study of cytomegalovirus exposure and HLA in healthy donors. Measured with immunoSEQ multiplex PCR; TCRdb has only the in-frame clones, and not every one. The table includes some 150,000 clones, just under 90% detected once. The sequenced sample consisted of PBMCs. The receptors shown here come from a woman between 25 and 40 years old in good health and CMV-seropositive.

The chain has TRBV6-5 and TRBJ1-4, with 7 bases lining up with TRBD1. Germline V lookup: CDR1 MNHEY, CDR2 SVGAGI. The CDR3 has 15 residues. The J segment lost 4 bases and the V segment lost 6 bases, leaving 8 bases of the junction unmatched. The CDR3 spells CASSLGTVDNEKLFF. CDR3 DNA: TGTGCCAGCAGCCTTGGGACAGTAGATAATGAAAAACTGTTTTTT.

J is TRBJ2-3 and V is TRBV5-4; D is perhaps TRBD2 (5 bases). V lost 1 base, J lost 4 bases, and 10 bases lay in between. In germline, CDR1 is SGHNT, CDR2 YYREEE (reference sequence). The CDR3 runs 14 residues. The CDR3 protein is CASSLKSGPDTQYF. Written as DNA, the CDR3 is TGTGCCAGCAGCTTGAAAAGCGGACCAGATACGCAGTATTTT.

The V call is TRBV5-6, the J call TRBJ1-2, with D unclear. The CDR3 is made up of 16 amino acids. Trimming removed 4 bases from V and 0 bases from J, with 16 bases in between. Per germline, CDR1 SGHDT and CDR2 YYEEEE. In DNA form, the CDR3 reads TGTGCCAGCAGCCGCAAGGCGGCTACCTCTAACTATGGCTACACCTTC. This translates into CASSRKAATSNYGYTF. The whole variable domain, remainder taken from reference TRBV5-6 and TRBJ1-2, is DAGVTQSPTHLIKTRGQQVTLRCSPKSGHDTVSWYQQALGQGPQFIFQYYEEEERQRGNFPDRFSGHQFPNYSSELNVNALLLGDSALYLCASSRKAATSNYGYTFGSGTRLTVV.

This chain links TRBV18 with TRBJ2-7, with a weak D call TRBD1 (6 bases). Germline-derived CDR1 and CDR2 are KGHSH and LQKENI. The V and J ends lost 2 bases and 2 bases respectively, with 10 bases between them. The CDR3 is made up of 14 amino acids. The CDR3 reads CASSPYGQTYEQYF. CDR3 DNA: TGTGCCAGCTCACCATACGGACAGACCTACGAGCAGTACTTC.

This chain connects TRBV7-3 to TRBJ2-7; a possible D gene is TRBD1 (6 bases). V was cut by 5 bases and J by 6 bases, with 14 bases left in between. CDR1 and CDR2 from the germline V gene are SGHTA and FQGTGA. The CDR3 extends over 13 amino acids. In nucleotides, the CDR3 is TGTGCCAGCAGCCAGAGTAAAGGGGGCGAGCAGTACTTC. This codes for CASSQSKGGEQYF. The full variable domain, its missing parts supplied by reference TRBV7-3 and TRBJ2-7, is GAGVSQTPSNKVTEKGKYVELRCDPISGHTALYWYRQSLGQGPEFLIYFQGTGAADDSGLPNDRFFAVRPEGSVSTLKIQRTERGDSAVYLCASSQSKGGEQYFGPGTRLTVT.

V is TRBV19 and J is TRBJ1-6, with D possibly being TRBD1 (5 bases). Germline CDR1 is LNHDA and CDR2 is SQIVND (reference sequence). This CDR3 has 13 amino acids. Trimming cost V 5 bases and J 8 bases, with 10 bases left between them. The CDR3 region is CASSLRGDSPLHF. In DNA form, the CDR3 reads TGTGCCAGTAGTCTTCGGGGGGATTCACCCCTCCACTTT.

This clone was recorded only once. The CDR3 DNA follows: TGTGCCAGCAGCTCCGTAGCCAAAAACATTCAGTACTTC. This translates into CASSSVAKNIQYF. J is TRBJ2-4 and V is TRBV7-2, with D hard to call. Germline V gene data show CDR1 as SGHTA and CDR2 as FQGNSA. This CDR3 is 13 amino acids long. V dropped 4 bases and J dropped 0 bases, with 4 bases sitting between them.

The J gene is TRBJ2-2, the V gene TRBV2, with D possibly TRBD1 on 6 matching bases. V was clipped by 11 bases and J by 3 bases, with 19 bases between them. Germline CDR1 is SNHLY and CDR2 is FYNNEI. This CDR3 spans 15 amino acids. CDR3 in DNA: TGTGCCTCGAAAAGAGAGGGGGTGGACACCGGGGAGCTGTTTTTT. This codes for CASKREGVDTGELFF.

This chain links TRBV4-1 with TRBJ2-2, with a weak D call TRBD2 (7 bases). The germline CDR1 and CDR2 sequences are MGHRA and YSYEKL. V was shortened by 0 bases and J by 4 bases, with 12 bases between the two germline ends. This CDR3 has 16 residues. The CDR3 protein is CASSQEGGRTTGELFF. Here the CDR3 DNA reads TGCGCCAGCAGCCAAGAGGGGGGGCGAACCACCGGGGAGCTGTTTTTT.

The chain employs TRBV5-1 and TRBJ2-2; 9 bases fit TRBD1. The CDR3 contains 18 residues. The V gene end was trimmed by 3 bases and the J gene end by 6 bases; junction bases not matched to a gene: 15. Germline CDR1 SGHRS, CDR2 YFSETQ. CDR3 amino acids: CASSSGTPGQGFPGELFF. DNA of the CDR3: TGCGCCAGCAGCTCTGGGACTCCGGGACAGGGTTTCCCCGGGGAGCTGTTTTTT.